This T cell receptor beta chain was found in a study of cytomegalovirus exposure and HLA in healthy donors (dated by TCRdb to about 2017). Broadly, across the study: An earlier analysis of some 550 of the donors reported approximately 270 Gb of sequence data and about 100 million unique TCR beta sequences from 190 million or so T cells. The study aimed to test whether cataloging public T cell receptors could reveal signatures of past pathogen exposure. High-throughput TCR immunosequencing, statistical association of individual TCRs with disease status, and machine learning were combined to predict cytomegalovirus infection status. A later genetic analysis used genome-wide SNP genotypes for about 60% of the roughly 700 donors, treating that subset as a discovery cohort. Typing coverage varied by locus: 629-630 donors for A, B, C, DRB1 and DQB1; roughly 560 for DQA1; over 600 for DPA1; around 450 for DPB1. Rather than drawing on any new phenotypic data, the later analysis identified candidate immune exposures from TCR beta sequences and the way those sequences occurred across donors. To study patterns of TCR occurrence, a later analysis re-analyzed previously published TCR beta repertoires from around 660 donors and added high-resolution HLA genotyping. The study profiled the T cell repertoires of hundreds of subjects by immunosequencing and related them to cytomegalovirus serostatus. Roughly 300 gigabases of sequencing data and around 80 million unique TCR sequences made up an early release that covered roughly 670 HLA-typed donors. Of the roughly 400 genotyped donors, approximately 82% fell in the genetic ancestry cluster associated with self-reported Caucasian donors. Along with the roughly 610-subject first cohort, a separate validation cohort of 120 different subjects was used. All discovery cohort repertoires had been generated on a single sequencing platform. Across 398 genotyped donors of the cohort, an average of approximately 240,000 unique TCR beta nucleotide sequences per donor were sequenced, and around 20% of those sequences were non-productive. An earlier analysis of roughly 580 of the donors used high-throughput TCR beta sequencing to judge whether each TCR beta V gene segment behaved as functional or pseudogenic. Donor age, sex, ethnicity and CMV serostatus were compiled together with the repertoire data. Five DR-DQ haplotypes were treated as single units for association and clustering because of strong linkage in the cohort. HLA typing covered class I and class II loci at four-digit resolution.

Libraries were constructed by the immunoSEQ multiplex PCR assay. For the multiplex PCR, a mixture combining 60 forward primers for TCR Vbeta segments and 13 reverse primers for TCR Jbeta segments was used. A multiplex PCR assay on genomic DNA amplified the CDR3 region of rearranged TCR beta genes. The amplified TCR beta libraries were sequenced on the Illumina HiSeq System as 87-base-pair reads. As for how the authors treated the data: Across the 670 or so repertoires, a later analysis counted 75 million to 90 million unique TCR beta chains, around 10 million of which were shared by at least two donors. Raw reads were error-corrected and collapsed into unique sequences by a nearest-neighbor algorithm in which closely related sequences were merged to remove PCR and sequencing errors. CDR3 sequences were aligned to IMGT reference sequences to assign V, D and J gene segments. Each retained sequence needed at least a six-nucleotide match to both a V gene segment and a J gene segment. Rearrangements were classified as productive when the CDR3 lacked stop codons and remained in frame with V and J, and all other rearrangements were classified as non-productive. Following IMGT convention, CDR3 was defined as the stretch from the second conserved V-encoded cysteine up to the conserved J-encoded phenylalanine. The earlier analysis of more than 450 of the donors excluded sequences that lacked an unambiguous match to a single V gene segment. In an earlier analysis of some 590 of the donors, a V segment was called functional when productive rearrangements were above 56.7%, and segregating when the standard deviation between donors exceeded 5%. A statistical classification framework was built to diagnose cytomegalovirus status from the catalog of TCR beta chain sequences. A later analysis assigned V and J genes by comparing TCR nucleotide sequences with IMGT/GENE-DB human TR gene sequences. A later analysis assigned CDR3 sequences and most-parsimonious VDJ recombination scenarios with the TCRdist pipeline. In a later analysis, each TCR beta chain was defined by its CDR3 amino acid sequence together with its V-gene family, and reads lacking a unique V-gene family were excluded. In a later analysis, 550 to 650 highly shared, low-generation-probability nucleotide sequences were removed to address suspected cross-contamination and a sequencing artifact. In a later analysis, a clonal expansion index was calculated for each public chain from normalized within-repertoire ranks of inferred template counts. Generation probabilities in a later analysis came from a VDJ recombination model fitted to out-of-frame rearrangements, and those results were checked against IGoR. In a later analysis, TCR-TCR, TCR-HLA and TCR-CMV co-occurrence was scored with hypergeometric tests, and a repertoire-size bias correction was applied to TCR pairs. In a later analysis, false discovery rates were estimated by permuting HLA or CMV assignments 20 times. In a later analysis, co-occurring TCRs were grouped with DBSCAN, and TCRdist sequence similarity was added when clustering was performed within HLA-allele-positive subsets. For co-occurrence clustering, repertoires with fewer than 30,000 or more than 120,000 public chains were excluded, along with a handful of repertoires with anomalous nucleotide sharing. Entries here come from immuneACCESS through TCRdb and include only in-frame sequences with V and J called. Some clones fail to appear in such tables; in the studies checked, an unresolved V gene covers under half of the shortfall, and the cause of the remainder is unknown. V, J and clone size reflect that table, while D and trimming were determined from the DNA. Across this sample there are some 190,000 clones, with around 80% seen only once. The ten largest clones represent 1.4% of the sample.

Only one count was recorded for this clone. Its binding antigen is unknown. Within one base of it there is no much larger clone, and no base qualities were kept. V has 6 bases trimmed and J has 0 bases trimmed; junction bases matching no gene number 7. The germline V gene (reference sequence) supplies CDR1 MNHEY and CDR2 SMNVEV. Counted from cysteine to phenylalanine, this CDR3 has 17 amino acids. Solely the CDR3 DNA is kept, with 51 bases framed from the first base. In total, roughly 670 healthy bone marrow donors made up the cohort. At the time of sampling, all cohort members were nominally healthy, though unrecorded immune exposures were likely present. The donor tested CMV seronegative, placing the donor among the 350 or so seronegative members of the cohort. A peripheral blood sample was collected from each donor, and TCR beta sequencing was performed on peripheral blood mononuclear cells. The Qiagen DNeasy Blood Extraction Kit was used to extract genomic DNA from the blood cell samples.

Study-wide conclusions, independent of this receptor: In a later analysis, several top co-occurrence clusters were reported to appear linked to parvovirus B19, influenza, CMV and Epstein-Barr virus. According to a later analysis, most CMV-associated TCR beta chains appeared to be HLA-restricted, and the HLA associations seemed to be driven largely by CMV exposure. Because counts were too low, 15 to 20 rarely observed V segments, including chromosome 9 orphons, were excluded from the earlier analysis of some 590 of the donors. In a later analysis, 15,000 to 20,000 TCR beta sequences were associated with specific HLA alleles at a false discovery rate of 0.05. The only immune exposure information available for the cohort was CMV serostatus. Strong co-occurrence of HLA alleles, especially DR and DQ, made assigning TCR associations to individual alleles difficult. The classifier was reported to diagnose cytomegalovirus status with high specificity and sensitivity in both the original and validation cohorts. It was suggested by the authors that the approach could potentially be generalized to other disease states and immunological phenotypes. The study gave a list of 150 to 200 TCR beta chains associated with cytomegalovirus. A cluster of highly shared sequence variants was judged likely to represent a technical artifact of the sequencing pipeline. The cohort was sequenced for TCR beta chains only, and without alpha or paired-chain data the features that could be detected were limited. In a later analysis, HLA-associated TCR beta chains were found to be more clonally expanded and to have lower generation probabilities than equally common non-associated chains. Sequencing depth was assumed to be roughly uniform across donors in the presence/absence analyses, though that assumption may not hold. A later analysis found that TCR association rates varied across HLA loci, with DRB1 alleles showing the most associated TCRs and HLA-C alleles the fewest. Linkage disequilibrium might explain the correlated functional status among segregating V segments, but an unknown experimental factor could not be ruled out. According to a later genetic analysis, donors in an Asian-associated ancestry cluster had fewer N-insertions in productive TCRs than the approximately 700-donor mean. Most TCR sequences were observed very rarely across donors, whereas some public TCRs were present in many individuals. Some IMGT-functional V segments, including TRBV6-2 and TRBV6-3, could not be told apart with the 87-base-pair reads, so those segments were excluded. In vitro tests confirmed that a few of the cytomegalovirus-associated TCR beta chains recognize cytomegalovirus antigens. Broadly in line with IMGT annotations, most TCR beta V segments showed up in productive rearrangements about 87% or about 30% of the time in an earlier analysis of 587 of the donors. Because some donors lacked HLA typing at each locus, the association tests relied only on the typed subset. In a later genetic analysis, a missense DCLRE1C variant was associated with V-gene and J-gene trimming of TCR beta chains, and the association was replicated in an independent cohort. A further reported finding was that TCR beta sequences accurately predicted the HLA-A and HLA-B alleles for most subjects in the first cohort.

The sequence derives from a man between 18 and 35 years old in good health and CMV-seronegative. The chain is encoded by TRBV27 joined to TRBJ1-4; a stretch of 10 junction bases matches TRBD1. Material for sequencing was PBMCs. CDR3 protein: CASSEDRGTATNEKLFF. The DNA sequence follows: TGTGCCAGCAGCGAGGACAGGGGGACGGCAACTAATGAAAAACTGTTTTTT.